Given below is one TCR beta chain in context. This receptor's antigen is unknown. Base qualities are missing; no much larger clone stands one base away. The treatment or condition label corresponds to: roughly ten-day PBMC culture with coronavirus spike peptide pools or control peptides (ViraFEST assay). The ViraFEST assay, used in the study, expanded antigen-specific T cells with peptide pools and then identified the expanded clonotypes through TCR sequencing. The convalescent patients' positive SARS-CoV-2 PCR tests were from March to December 2020, which was before the Alpha, Beta and Delta variants emerged in the United States. PBMCs were cultured at roughly 1.9 million per well in IMDM supplemented with around 5.5% human AB serum and 8 to 10 IU/ml IL-2, with roughly 10 ug/ml peptide pools added. On days 3 and 7, half of the culture medium was replaced with fresh IL-2-containing medium. After 10 days of culture, CD4+ T cells were isolated by negative selection with the EasySep CD4+ T cell isolation kit. PBMCs were separated from whole blood using Ficoll-Paque Plus gradient centrifugation and then either used fresh or cryopreserved at -140C. Triplicate wells were generally used for each culture condition.

The source of the sample is a study of vaccination and CD4 T cells after COVID-19 (dated by TCRdb to 2022 to 2024). With regard to the full study: Convalescent patients had a positive SARS-CoV-2 result on nasal swab PCR, and of these patients, nine had mild disease and one had severe disease. The time from the second vaccine dose to post-vaccine blood sampling had a median of around 72 days and ranged from about 12 to 250 days. In control cultures, a CEFX viral epitope pool was used as positive control, an HIV-1 Nef peptide pool was used as negative control, or no peptide was added. Six males and four females were included in the convalescent cohort, with two Hispanic individuals, seven Caucasians, two Asians and one multiracial person represented. Participants got two doses of the Pfizer-BioNTech BNT162b2 vaccine (n=8) or two doses of the Moderna mRNA-1273 vaccine (n=2). In under 13 COVID-19 convalescent patients and a handful of infection-naive healthy vaccine recipients, researchers compared the spike-specific CD4+ TCR repertoire from before mRNA vaccination with the repertoire from after. The cultures were stimulated with overlapping spike peptide pools from SARS-CoV-2 and from the common cold coronaviruses HCoV-NL63, HCoV-OC43 and HCoV-229E. Post-COVID blood samples from convalescent patients were collected a median of roughly 100 days after diagnosis, with a range of 35 to 161 days.

Library construction relied on PCR. DNA from cultured CD4+ T cells was subjected to TCR sequencing with the Oncomine TCR Beta short-read assay at the Johns Hopkins FTIC core. The QIAamp micro DNA kit was used to extract genomic DNA from the cultured CD4+ T cells. Oncomine TCR Beta libraries from cultured CD4+ T cells were pooled using unique dual indexes and sequenced on an Illumina iSeq 100. The study's own analysis went as follows. Non-productive sequences were removed, and CDR3s that did not start with C, did not end with F or W, or were shorter than 7 amino acids were discarded. Antigen-specific clonotypes were identified with the MANAFEST web application by comparing peptide-stimulated wells with reference and other culture wells. Positive clones required FDR below 0.05, an odds ratio above 5, and productive frequency above 0.1% in at least two of three replicate wells. A clonotype counted as cross-reactive if it showed significant expansion both in the SARS-CoV-2 spike wells and in at least one common cold coronavirus spike condition. Similarity between CDR3 sequences was evaluated in R version 3.6.1 using Levenshtein distances (stringdist) and unrooted phylogenetic trees (ape). TCRdb passed the public sequencing reads through fastp at Q25 and MiXCR, retaining productive beta sequences. All rows with the same CDR3 protein become a single entry with the most common DNA and genes. The V and J calls here are based on TCRdb, not the publication. This sample lists about 14,000 distinct CDR3 sequences; 40% to 65% were detected once. The ten biggest clones cover 8.5% to 12% of the sample.

Overall results and qualifications from the work: In convalescent patients, a median roughly 83% of post-vaccine SARS-CoV-2-reactive clones were detected only after vaccination, and vaccine-specific priming was suggested by this finding. The study included relatively few convalescent patients and did not analyze early timepoints after natural infection. Of the vaccine-specific clones in convalescent patients, 304 of 307, or nearly all, reacted only to SARS-CoV-2 spike and did not cross-react with common cold coronaviruses. Although the median number of SARS-CoV-2-reactive clonotypes went up from approximately 20 after infection to 38 after vaccination, the increase was not significant.

The receptor was derived from a human donor who had recovered from COVID-19. Sequencing used CD4+ T cells from blood, cultured in vitro, obtained before SARS-CoV-2 vaccination.

The DNA sequence follows: TGCAGTGCTCTCCCCGGGACCTACAATGAGCAGTTCTTC. This sequence encodes CSALPGTYNEQFF. The chain uses TRBV20-1 and TRBJ2-1; a tentative D match to TRBD2 spans 5 bases. The CDR1 and CDR2 encoded by the germline V gene (reference sequence) are DFQATT and SNEGSKA. Reading from cysteine to phenylalanine, the CDR3 counts 13 amino acids. Only CDR3 DNA is held: 39 bases, read in frame from base 1. The V and J ends are trimmed by 5 bases and 2 bases, leaving 10 bases between them.